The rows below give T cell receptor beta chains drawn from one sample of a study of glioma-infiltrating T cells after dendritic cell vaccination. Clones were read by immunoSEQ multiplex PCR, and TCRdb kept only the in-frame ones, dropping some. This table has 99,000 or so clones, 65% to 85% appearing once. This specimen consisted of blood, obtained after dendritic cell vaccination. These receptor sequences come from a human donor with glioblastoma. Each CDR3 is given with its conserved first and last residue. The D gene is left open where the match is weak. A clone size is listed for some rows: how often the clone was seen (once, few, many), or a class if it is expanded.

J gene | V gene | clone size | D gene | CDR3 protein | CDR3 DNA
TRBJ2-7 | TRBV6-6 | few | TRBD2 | CASTKLVSGGSYEQYF | TGTGCCAGCACCAAGTTGGTAAGCGGGGGGTCCTACGAGCAGTACTTC
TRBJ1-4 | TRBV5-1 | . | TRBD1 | CASSVGNRGEKLFF | TGCGCCAGCAGCGTAGGAAACAGGGGAGAAAAACTGTTTTTT
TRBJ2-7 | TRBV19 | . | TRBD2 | CASRGLASDEQYF | TGTGCCAGCAGGGGACTAGCGTCTGACGAGCAGTACTTC
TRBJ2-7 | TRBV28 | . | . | CASSLSARTSTYEQYF | TGTGCCAGCAGTTTATCGGCGAGGACTTCTACCTACGAGCAGTACTTC
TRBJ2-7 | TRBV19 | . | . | CASRGGDFSYEQYF | TGTGCCAGTAGAGGGGGGGACTTCTCCTACGAGCAGTACTTC
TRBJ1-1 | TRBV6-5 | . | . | CASSYSRRNTEAFF | TGTGCCAGCAGTTACTCCCGTCGGAACACTGAAGCTTTCTTT
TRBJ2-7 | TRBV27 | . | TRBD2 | CASSLSGGVLYEQYF | TGTGCCAGCAGTCTTAGCGGGGGGGTTCTATACGAGCAGTACTTC
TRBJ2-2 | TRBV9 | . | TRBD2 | CASSVTSGVPRGTGELFF | TGTGCCAGCAGCGTTACTAGCGGGGTCCCTCGAGGCACCGGGGAGCTGTTTTTT
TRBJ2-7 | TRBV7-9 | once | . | CASSLGWGTQYEQYF | TGTGCCAGCAGCTTAGGTTGGGGCACACAGTACGAGCAGTACTTC
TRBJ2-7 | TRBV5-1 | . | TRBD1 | CASSPQISGQSSYEQYF | TGCGCCAGCAGTCCGCAAATCTCGGGACAGTCTTCCTACGAGCAGTACTTC
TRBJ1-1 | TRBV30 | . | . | CAWSESGINTEAFF | TGTGCCTGGAGTGAGTCAGGGATCAACACTGAAGCTTTCTTT
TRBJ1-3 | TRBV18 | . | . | CASSPSSGNTIYF | TGTGCCAGCTCACCCAGCTCTGGAAACACCATATATTTT
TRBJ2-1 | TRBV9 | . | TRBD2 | CASSSKSSLAGGPGNEQFF | TGTGCCAGCAGCTCTAAATCGTCACTAGCGGGGGGGCCTGGCAATGAGCAGTTCTTC
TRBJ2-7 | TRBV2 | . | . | CASRANPGGTYEQYF | TGTGCCAGCAGAGCTAATCCAGGGGGGACCTACGAGCAGTACTTC
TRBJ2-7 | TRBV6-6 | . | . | CASSGLGLLSYEQYF | TGTGCCAGCAGTGGATTGGGACTCCTTTCCTACGAGCAGTACTTC
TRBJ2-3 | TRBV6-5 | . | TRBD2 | CASSYLGLAQDTQYF | TGTGCCAGCAGTTACTTGGGACTAGCGCAAGATACGCAGTATTTT
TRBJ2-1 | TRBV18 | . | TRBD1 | CASSPRDRVDSNEQFF | TGTGCCAGCTCACCGAGAGACAGGGTAGACTCGAATGAGCAGTTCTTC
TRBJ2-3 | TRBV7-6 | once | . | CASSYPPFQLEADTQYF | TGTGCCAGCAGCTACCCCCCCTTTCAGCTTGAGGCAGATACGCAGTATTTT
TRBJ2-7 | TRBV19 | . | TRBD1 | CASSIAGGDEQYF | TGTGCCAGTAGTATAGCAGGGGGCGACGAGCAGTACTTC
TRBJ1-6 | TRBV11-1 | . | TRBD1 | CASSPRGQVKNSPLHF | TGTGCCAGCAGCCCTAGGGGACAGGTGAAAAATTCACCCCTCCACTTT
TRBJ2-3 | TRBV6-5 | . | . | CASREPGVRTDTQYF | TGTGCCAGCAGAGAACCAGGGGTTCGGACAGATACGCAGTATTTT
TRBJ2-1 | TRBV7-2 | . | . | CASRPETDYNEQFF | TGTGCCAGCAGACCTGAAACAGATTACAATGAGCAGTTCTTC
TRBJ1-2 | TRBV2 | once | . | CASSEGADYGYTF | TGTGCCAGCAGTGAAGGCGCGGACTATGGCTACACCTTC
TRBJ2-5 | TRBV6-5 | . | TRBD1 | CASSFEDREETQYF | TGTGCCAGCAGTTTCGAGGACAGGGAAGAGACCCAGTACTTC
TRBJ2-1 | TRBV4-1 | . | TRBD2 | CASSQAPSGSSYNEQFF | TGCGCCAGCAGCCAAGCCCCCAGCGGGAGCTCCTACAATGAGCAGTTCTTC
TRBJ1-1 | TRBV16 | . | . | CASSPPRRVSYTEAFF | TGTGCCAGCAGCCCACCCCGGCGGGTATCATACACTGAAGCTTTCTTT
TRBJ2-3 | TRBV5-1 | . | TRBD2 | CASSHLAGTSTDTQYF | TGCGCCAGCAGCCACCTAGCGGGAACGAGCACAGATACGCAGTATTTT
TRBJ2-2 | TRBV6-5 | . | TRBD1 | CGTGRPHGELFF | TGTGGGACAGGAAGACCCCACGGGGAGCTGTTTTTT
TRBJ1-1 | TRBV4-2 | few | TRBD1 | CASSQEQGTFTEAFF | TGTGCCAGCAGCCAGGAACAGGGGACCTTCACTGAAGCTTTCTTT
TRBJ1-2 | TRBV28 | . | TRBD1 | CATPAGGTGARRGYTF | TGTGCCACTCCGGCCGGGGGGACAGGTGCGCGCCGTGGCTACACCTTC
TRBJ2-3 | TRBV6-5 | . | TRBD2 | CASSYNSGRSDTQYF | TGTGCCAGCAGTTACAATAGCGGGAGATCAGATACGCAGTATTTT
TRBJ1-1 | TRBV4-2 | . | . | CASSQEDSTVNTEAFF | TGTGCCAGCAGCCAAGAGGACAGTACAGTAAACACTGAAGCTTTCTTT
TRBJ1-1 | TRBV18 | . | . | CASSLSNTEAFF | TGTGCCAGCTCACTATCGAACACTGAAGCTTTCTTT
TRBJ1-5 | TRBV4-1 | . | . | CASSQDQGNNQPQHF | TGCGCCAGCAGCCAGGACCAGGGTAACAATCAGCCCCAGCATTTT
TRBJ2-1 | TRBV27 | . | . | CASSFQANNIPNEQFF | TGTGCCAGCAGTTTTCAGGCAAACAATATCCCTAATGAGCAGTTCTTC
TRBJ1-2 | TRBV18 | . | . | CASSDINYGYTF | TGTGCCAGCTCGGACATTAACTATGGCTACACCTTC
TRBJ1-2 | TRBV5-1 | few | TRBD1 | CASSSKPLGQGGYTF | TGCGCCAGCAGCTCGAAGCCCTTAGGACAGGGAGGCTACACCTTC
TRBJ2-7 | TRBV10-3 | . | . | CAISPGLNSYEQYF | TGTGCCATCAGTCCGGGACTCAACTCCTACGAGCAGTACTTC
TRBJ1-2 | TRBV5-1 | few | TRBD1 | CASSTGLTGDGYTF | TGCGCCAGCAGCACGGGTCTTACAGGGGATGGCTACACCTTC
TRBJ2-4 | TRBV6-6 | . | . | CASSPRYIQYF | TGTGCCAGCTCACCCCGGTACATTCAGTACTTC
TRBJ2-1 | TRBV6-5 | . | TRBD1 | CASSPGTGTYNEQFF | TGTGCCAGCAGTCCCGGGACAGGGACCTACAATGAGCAGTTCTTC
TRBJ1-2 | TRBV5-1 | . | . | CASRWVPGQNYGYTF | TGCGCCAGCAGGTGGGTTCCGGGACAAAACTATGGCTACACCTTC
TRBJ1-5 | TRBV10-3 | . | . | CAISADRINQPQHF | TGTGCCATCAGTGCGGACAGAATCAATCAGCCCCAGCATTTT
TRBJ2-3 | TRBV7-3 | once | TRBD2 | CASSLTGVTSGTDTQYF | TGTGCCAGCAGCTTAACAGGGGTGACTAGCGGAACAGATACGCAGTATTTT
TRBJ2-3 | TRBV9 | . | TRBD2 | CASSAPTSGGPHTQYF | TGTGCCAGCAGCGCGCCGACTAGCGGAGGGCCCCACACGCAGTATTTT
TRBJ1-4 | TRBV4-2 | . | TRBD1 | CASSPPTGTGLEKLFF | TGTGCCAGCAGCCCTCCAACCGGGACAGGTCTTGAAAAACTGTTTTTT
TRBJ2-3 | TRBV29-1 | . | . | CSVDVSADTQYF | TGCAGCGTTGACGTATCGGCAGATACGCAGTATTTT
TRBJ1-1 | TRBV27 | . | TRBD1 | CASSLLAGGGTEAFF | TGTGCCAGCAGTTTATTAGCAGGGGGCGGCACTGAAGCTTTCTTT
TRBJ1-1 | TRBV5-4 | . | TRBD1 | CASSLPGQGAETEAFF | TGTGCCAGCAGCTTGCCGGGACAGGGGGCTGAAACTGAAGCTTTCTTT
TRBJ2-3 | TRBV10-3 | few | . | CATVFADTQYF | TGTGCCACCGTTTTCGCAGATACGCAGTATTTT